A few counts support the clone carrying this T cell receptor beta chain. This sample was included in a study of T cell responses to AZD1222 COVID-19 vaccine. Using immunoSEQ multiplex PCR, the repertoire was profiled, and TCRdb retains in-frame clones only, with some absent. The table has around 130,000 clones, 92% seen once; the top ten hold over 1.5%. This CDR3 comprises 13 residues. Trimming took off 6 bases at V and 4 bases at J, with 12 bases between the two ends. CDR1 and CDR2 (germline): KGHSH, LQKENI. Sequencing was performed on peripheral blood, taken on day 0 of AZD1222 vaccination. The origin of this receptor is an adult in good health. The V call is TRBV18, the J call TRBJ1-1; D might be TRBD1 (5 bases). CDR3 residues: CASSPDGATEAFF. The CDR3 DNA follows: TGTGCCAGCTCCCCAGACGGGGCCACTGAAGCTTTCTTT.